This T cell receptor (beta chain) was sequenced for a study of CD8 T cells in ankylosing spondylitis. Overall study findings and caveats: Ankylosing spondylitis blood appeared to carry a characteristic TCR beta motif of several highly homologous variants.

At least ten counts were recorded for this clonotype. Its antigen is as yet unknown. TCRdb redid the calling of the 5' RACE reads with MiXCR, one entry per CDR3 protein. Here the sample spans 500,000 to 650,000 distinct CDR3 sequences, approximately 5% being singletons. Material for sequencing was blood, either unsorted or a sorted T cell fraction (not recorded which). This receptor was identified in a male donor with ankylosing spondylitis.

The CDR3 coding sequence is TGCGCCAGCAGCAGACGACAGACTAGCACAGATACGCAGTATTTT. Translating it yields CASSRRQTSTDTQYF. The gene calls are TRBV4-3 and TRBJ2-3, with D perhaps TRBD1 (5 bases). The germline CDR1 and CDR2 sequences are LGHNA and YSLEER. V shed 5 bases and J shed 0 bases, with 12 bases lying between them. The CDR3 contains 15 residues.